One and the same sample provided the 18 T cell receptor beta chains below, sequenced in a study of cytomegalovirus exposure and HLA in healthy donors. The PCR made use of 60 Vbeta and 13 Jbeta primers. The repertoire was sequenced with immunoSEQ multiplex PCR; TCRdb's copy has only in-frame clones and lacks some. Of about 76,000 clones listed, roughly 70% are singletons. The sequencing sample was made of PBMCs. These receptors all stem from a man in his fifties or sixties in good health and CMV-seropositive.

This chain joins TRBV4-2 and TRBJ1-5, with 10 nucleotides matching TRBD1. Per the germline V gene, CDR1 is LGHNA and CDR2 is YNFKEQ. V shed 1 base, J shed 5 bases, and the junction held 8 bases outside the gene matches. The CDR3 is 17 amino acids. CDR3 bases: TGTGCCAGCAGCCAAGCCGGTGGGACAGGGGTTCATCAGCCCCAGCATTTT. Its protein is CASSQAGGTGVHQPQHF.

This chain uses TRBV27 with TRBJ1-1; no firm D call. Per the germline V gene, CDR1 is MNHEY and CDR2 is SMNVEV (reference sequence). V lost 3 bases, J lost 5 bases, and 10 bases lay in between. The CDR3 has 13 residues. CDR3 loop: CASSFSPGTEAFF. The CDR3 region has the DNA TGTGCCAGCAGTTTTTCCCCGGGGACTGAAGCTTTCTTT.

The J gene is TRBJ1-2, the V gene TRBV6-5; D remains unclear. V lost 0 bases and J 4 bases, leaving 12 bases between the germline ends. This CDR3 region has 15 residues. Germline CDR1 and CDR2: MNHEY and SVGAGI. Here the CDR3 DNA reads TGTGCCAGCAGTTACTCGAGGGCCCTAGGCTATGGCTACACCTTC. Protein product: CASSYSRALGYGYTF.

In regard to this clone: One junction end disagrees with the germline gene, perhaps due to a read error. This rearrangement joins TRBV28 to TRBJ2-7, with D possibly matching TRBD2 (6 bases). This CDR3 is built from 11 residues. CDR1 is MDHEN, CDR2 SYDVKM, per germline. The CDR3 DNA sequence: TGTGCCAGCAGTTTAGGGTCGAGGGAGGACTTC. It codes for CASSLGSREDF.

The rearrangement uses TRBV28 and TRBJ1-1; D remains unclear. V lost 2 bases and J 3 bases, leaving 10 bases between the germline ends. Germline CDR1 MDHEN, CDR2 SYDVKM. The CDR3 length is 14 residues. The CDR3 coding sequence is TGTGCCAGCAGTTTAAACGGTGCCTACACTGAAGCTTTCTTT. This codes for CASSLNGAYTEAFF.

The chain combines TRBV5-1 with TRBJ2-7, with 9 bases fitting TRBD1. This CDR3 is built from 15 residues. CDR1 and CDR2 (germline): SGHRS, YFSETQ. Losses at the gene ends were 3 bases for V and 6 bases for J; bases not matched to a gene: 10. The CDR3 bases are TGCGCCAGCAGCTCGCTACCGGGACAGGGTAGCGAGCAGTACTTC. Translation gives CASSSLPGQGSEQYF.

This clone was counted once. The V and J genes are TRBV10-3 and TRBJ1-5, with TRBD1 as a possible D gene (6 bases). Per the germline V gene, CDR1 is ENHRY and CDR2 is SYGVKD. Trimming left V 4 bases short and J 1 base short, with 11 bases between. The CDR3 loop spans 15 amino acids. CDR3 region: CAISGGGTSNQPQHF. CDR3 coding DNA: TGTGCCATCAGTGGGGGGGGGACAAGCAATCAGCCCCAGCATTTT.

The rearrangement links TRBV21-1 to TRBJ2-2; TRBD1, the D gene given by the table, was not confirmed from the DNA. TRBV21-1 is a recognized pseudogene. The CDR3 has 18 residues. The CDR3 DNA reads TGTGCCAGCAGCGCGGATATGAGAAGACAGTTGAACACCGGGGAGCTGTTTTTT. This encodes CASSADMRRQLNTGELFF.

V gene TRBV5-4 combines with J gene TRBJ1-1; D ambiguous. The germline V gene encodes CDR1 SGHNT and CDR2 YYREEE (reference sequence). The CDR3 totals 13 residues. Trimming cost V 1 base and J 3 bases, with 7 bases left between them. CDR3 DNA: TGTGCCAGCAGCTTGTTGGAGGACACTGAAGCTTTCTTT. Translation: CASSLLEDTEAFF.

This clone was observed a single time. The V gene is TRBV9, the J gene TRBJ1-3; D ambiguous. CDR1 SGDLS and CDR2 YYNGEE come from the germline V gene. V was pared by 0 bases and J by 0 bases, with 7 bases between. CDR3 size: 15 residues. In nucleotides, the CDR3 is TGTGCCAGCAGCGTAGGTATCAGCTCTGGAAACACCATATATTTT. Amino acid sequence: CASSVGISSGNTIYF.

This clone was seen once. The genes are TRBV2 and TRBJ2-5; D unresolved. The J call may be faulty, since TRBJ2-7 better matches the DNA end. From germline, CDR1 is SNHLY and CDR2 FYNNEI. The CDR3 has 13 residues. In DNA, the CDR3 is TGTGCCAGCAATCCGGTCCCATCCTACGAGCAGTACTTC. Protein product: CASNPVPSYEQYF.

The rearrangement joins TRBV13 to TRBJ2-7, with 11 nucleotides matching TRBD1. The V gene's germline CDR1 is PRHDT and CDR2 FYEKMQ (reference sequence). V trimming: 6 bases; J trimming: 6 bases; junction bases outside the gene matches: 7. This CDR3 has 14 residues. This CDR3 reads CASRNTGTGGEQYF. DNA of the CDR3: TGTGCCAGCAGAAACACCGGGACAGGGGGCGAGCAGTACTTC.

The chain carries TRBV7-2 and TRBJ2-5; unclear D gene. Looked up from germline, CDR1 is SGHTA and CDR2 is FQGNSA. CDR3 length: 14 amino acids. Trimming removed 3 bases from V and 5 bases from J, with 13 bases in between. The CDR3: CASSFPTTVETQYF. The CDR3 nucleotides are TGTGCCAGCAGCTTCCCGACGACTGTGGAGACCCAGTACTTC.

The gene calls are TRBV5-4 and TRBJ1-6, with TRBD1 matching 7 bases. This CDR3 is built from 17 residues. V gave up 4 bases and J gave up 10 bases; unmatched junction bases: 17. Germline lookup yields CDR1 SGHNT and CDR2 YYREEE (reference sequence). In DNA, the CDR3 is TGTGCCAGCAGCCAGGGAGTCCTACAGGGGCCTGGCTCACCCCTCCACTTT. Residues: CASSQGVLQGPGSPLHF.

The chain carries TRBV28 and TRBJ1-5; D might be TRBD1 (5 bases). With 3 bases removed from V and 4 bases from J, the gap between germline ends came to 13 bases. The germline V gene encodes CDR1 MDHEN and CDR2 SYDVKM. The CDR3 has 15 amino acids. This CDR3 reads CASSLGGGRNQPQHF. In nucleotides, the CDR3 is TGTGCCAGCAGTTTGGGGGGGGGACGGAATCAGCCCCAGCATTTT.

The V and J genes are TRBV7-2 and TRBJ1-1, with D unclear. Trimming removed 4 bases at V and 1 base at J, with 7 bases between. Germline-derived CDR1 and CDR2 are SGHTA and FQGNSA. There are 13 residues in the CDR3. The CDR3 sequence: CASSWSRNTEAFF. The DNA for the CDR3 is TGTGCCAGCAGCTGGTCGAGGAACACTGAAGCTTTCTTT.

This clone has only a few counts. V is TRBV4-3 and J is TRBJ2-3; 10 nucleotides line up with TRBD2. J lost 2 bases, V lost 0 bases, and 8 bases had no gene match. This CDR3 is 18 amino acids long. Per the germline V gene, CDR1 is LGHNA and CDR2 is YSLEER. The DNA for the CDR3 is TGCGCCAGCAGCCAAGAGTCGTCTAGCGGGGGTTACACAGATACGCAGTATTTT. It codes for CASSQESSSGGYTDTQYF.

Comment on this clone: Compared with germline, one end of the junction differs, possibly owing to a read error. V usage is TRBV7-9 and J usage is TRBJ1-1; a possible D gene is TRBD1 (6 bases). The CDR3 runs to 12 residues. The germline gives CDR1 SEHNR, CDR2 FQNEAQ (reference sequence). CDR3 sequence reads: CSSSFRQVEAFF. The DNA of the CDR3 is TGTTCCAGCAGCTTCCGACAGGTTGAAGCTTTCTTT. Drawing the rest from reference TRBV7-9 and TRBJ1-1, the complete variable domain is DTGVSQNPRHKITKRGQNVTFRCDPISEHNRLYWYRQTLGQGPEFLTYFQNEAQLEKSRLLSDRFSAERPKGSFSTLEIQRTEQGDSAMYLCSSSFRQVEAFFGQGTRLTVV.